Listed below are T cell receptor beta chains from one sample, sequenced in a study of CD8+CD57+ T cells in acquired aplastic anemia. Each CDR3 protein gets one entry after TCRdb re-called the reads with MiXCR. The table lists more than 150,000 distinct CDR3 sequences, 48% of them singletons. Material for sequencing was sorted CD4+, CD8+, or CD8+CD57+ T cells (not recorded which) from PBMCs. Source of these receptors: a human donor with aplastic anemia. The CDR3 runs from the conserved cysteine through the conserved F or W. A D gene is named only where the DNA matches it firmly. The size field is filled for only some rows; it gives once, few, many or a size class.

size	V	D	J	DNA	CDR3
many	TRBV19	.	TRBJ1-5	TGTGCCAGTAGTATGGCAGGACTGAATCAGCCCCAGCATTTT	CASSMAGLNQPQHF
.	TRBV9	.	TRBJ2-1	TGTGCCAGCAGCTTAGTGGGTCGGGACACGGGAGGCAATGAGCAGTTCTTC	CASSLVGRDTGGNEQFF
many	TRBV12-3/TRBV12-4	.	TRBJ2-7	TGTGCCAGCAGTTCCCGTCGTGGCTACGAGCAGTACTTC	CASSSRRGYEQYF
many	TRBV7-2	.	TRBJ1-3	TGTGCCAGCAGCAGGCTAGGGGGGAATGGAAACACCATATATTTT	CASSRLGGNGNTIYF
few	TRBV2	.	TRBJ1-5	TGTGCCAGCAGTGAGACCGACAGACTTATTCAGCCCCAGCATTTT	CASSETDRLIQPQHF
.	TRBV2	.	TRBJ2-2	TGTGCCAGCAGTGGTAGGGTTAACACCGGGGAGCTGTTTTTT	CASSGRVNTGELFF
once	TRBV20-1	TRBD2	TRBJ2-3	TGCAGTGCTAGAAGCCCCCTTATAGCGGGGGAGGGTACGCAGTATTTT	CSARSPLIAGEGTQYF
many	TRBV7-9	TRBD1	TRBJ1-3	TGTGCCAGCAACAGGGGGCCTGGAAACACCATATATTTT	CASNRGPGNTIYF
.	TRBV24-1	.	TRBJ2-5	TGTGCCACCAGACCCAAGACAGGACATAAAGAGACCCAGTACTTC	CATRPKTGHKETQYF
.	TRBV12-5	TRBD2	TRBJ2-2	TGTGCTAGTGGTTTGGTTGTCAGCGGGGATATCGGGGAGCTGTTTTTT	CASGLVVSGDIGELFF
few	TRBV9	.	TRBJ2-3	TGTGCCAGCAGCGTAGACGGACAGAGTTCAGATACGCAGTATTTT	CASSVDGQSSDTQYF